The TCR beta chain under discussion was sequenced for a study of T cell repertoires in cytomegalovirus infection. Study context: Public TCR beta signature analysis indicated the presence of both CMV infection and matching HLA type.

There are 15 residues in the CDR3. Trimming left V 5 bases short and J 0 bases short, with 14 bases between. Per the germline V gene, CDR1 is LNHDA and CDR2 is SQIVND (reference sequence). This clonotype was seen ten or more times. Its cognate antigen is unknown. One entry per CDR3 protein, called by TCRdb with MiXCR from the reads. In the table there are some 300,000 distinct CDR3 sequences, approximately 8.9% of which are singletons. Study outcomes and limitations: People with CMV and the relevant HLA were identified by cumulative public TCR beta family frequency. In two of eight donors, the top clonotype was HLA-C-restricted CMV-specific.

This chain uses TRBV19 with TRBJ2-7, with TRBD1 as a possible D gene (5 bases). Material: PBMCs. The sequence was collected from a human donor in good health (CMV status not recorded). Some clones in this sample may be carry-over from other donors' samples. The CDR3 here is CASSALDTGSYEQYF. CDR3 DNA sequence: TGTGCCAGTAGTGCTTTGGACACGGGCTCCTACGAGCAGTACTTC.